Below are 7 T cell receptor beta chains sequenced from a single sample in a study of blood T cells in healthy people across ages. A second PCR, run for roughly 7 to 11 cycles, used a sample-barcoded 5' primer plus a J-beta primer mix. TCRdb called the 5' RACE reads again in MiXCR, with one record for every CDR3 protein. The sample yields fewer than 1.5 million distinct CDR3 sequences, about 40% seen once. Sample: blood. Every receptor here comes from a woman aged 18-35 years in good health.

The V gene is TRBV3-1, the J gene TRBJ1-1; TRBD1 matches 9 bases. Trimming at V came to 0 bases and at J to 0 bases, leaving 8 bases not matched to a gene. The CDR3 runs to 18 residues. CDR1 is LGHDT, CDR2 YNNKEL, per germline (reference sequence). This CDR3 reads CASSQEIGQGTMNTEAFF. Written as DNA, the CDR3 is TGTGCCAGCAGCCAAGAAATCGGACAGGGGACCATGAACACTGAAGCTTTCTTT.

This sequence joins TRBV24-1 and TRBJ2-3, with unresolved D. Germline V lookup: CDR1 KGHDR, CDR2 SFDVKD. The ends were cut back, 5 bases at V and 2 bases at J, with 16 bases in the middle. The CDR3 runs 16 residues. The CDR3 DNA sequence: TGTGCCACCAGTGCCTCCAACGGAGCCCTCACAGATACGCAGTATTTT. Translation: CATSASNGALTDTQYF.

This clonotype was counted a few times. The genes are TRBV7-6 and TRBJ2-3; perhaps TRBD2 as D (6 bases). CDR1 SGHVS and CDR2 FNYEAQ come from the germline V gene. The CDR3 contains 15 residues. Trimming took 5 bases from V and 2 from J, leaving 14 bases between them. CDR3 region: CASSRARGYTDTQYF. DNA for the CDR3: TGTGCCAGCAGCCGAGCCCGGGGGTACACAGATACGCAGTATTTT.

The chain links TRBV7-3 to TRBJ2-7; D could derive from TRBD1 or TRBD2 (5 bases each). The CDR3 contains 16 residues. CDR1 and CDR2 (germline): SGHTA, FQGTGA. V was shortened by 5 bases and J by 7 bases, with 24 bases between the two germline ends. The CDR3 nucleotides read TGTGCCAGCAGCCCACTTACCGGGGACCCCTACAATGAGCAGTACTTC. Translation gives CASSPLTGDPYNEQYF.

This clonotype has just one count. Since a much larger clone is just one base distant, this may be a read error. This chain connects TRBV10-3 to TRBJ2-1; tentatively, D is TRBD2 (5 bases). Trimming pared 3 bases from V and 10 bases from J, leaving 10 bases between. Germline CDR1 ENHRY, CDR2 SYGVKD. The length of the CDR3 is 12 residues. The CDR3 reads CAISEGADEQFF. CDR3 bases: TGTGCCATCAGTGAAGGAGCGGACGAGCAGTTCTTC.

This clonotype came up a few times. The chain joins TRBV7-8 to TRBJ1-2; 7 nucleotides match TRBD1. CDR3 length equals 15 residues. Germline-derived CDR1 and CDR2 are SGHVS and FQNEAQ. Trimming took 1 base from V and 3 from J; bases not matched to a gene: 5. CDR3 nucleotide sequence: TGTGCCAGCAGCTTAGACAGGGGACCCTACTATGGCTACACCTTC. It translates to CASSLDRGPYYGYTF.

In nucleotides, the CDR3 is TGTGCCAGCAGTTTTGCTCCTTCTAGCGGGTTGAGCTCCTACGAGCAGTACTTC. Translation gives CASSFAPSSGLSSYEQYF. The rearrangement links TRBV27 to TRBJ2-7, with TRBD2 matching over 8 bases. Germline lookup yields CDR1 MNHEY and CDR2 SMNVEV (reference sequence). This CDR3 contains 18 residues. V trimming: 3 bases; J trimming: 0 bases; junction bases outside the gene matches: 13.